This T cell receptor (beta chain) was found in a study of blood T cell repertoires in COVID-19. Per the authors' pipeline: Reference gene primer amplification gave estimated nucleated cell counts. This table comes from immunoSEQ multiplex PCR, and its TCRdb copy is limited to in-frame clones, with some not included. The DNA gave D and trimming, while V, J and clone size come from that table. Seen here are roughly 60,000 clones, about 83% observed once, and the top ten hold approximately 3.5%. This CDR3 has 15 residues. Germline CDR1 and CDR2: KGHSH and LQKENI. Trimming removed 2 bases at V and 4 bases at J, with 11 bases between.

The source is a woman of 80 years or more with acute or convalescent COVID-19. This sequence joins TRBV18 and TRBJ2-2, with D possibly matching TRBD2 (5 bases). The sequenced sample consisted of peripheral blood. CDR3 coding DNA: TGTGCCAGCTCACCAGAGTGGACTCCCACCGGGGAGCTGTTTTTT. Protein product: CASSPEWTPTGELFF.